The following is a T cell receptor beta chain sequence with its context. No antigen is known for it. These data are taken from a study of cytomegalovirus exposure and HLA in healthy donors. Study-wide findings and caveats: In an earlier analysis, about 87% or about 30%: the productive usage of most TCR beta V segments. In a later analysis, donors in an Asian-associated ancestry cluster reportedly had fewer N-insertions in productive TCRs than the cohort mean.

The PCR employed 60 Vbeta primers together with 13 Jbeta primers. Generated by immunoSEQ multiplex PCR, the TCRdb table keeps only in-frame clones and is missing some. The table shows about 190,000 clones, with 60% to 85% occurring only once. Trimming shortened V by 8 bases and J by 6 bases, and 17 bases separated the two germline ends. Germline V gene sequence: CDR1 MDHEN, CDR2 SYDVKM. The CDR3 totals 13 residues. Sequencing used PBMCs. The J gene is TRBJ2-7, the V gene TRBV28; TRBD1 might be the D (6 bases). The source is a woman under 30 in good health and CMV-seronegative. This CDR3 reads CASGQGRPPEQYF. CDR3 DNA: TGTGCCAGCGGTCAGGGGCGGCCCCCCGAGCAGTACTTC. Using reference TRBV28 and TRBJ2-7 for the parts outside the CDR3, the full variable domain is DVKVTQSSRYLVKRTGEKVFLECVQDMDHENMFWYRQDPGLGLRLIYFSYDVKMKEKGDIPEGYSVSREKKERFSLILESASTNQTSMYLCASGQGRPPEQYFGPGTRLTVT.